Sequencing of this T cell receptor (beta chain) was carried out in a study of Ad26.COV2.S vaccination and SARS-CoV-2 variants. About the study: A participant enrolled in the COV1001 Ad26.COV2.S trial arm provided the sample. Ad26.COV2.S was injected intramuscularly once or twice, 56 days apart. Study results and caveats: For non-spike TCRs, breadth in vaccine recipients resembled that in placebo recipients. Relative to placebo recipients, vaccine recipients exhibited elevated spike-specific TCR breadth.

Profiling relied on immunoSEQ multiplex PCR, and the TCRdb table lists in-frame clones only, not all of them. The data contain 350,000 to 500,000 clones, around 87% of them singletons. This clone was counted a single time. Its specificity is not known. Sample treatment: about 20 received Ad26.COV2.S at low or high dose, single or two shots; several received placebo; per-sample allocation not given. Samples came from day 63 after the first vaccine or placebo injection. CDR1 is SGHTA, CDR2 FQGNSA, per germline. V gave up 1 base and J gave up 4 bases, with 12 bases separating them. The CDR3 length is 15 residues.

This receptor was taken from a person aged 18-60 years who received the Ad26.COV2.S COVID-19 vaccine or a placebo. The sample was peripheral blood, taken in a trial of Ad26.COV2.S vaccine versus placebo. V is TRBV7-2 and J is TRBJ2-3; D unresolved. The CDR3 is CASSLGLVGADTQYF. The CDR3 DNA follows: TGTGCCAGCAGCTTAGGGCTAGTTGGGGCAGATACGCAGTATTTT.